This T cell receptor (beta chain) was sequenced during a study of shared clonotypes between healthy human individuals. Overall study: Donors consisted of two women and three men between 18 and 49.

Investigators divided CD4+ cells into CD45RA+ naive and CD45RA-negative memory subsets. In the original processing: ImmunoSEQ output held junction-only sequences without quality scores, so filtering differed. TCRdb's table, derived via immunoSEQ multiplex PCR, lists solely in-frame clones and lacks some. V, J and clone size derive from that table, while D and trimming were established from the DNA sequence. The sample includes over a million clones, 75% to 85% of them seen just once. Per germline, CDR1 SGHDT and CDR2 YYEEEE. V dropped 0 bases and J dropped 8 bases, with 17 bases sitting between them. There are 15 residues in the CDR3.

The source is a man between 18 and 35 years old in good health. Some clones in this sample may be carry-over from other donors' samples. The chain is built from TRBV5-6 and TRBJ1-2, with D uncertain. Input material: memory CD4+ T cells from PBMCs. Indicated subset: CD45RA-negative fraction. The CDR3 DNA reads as TGTGCCAGCAGCTTGGTTAAAGAGGGCCTAGGAGGCTACACCTTC. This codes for CASSLVKEGLGGYTF.